This section outlines one T cell receptor (beta chain) sequence together with its context. This clone's antigen is unknown. Base qualities are missing; no much larger clone stands one base away. The source of the sample is a study of cytomegalovirus exposure and HLA in healthy donors (dated by TCRdb to 2016 to 2017). Regarding the research as a whole: An earlier analysis of approximately 640 of the donors reported 250 to 350 Gb of sequence data and 120 million or so unique TCR beta sequences from approximately 180 million T cells. The study profiled the T cell repertoires of under 850 subjects by immunosequencing and related them to cytomegalovirus serostatus. HLA typing covered class I and class II loci at four-digit resolution. Around 300 gigabases of sequencing data and tens of millions of unique TCR sequences were included in an early release covering several hundred HLA-typed donors. All discovery cohort repertoires had been generated using a single sequencing platform. A later analysis re-examined previously published TCR beta repertoires from roughly 650 donors and added high-resolution HLA genotyping to investigate patterns of TCR occurrence. The genetic ancestry cluster associated with self-reported Caucasian donors included about 84% of the 300 to 450 genotyped donors. Across approximately 420 genotyped donors of the cohort, an average of about 240,000 unique TCR beta nucleotide sequences per donor were sequenced, and roughly 20% of those sequences were non-productive. Rather than using new phenotypic data, the later analysis identified candidate immune exposures from TCR beta sequences and from how often those sequences occurred across donors. Along with the roughly 700-subject first cohort, a separate validation cohort of over 90 different subjects was used. To predict cytomegalovirus infection status, the study brought together high-throughput TCR immunosequencing, statistical association of individual TCRs with disease status, and machine learning. Alongside the repertoire data, information on donor age, sex, ethnicity and CMV serostatus was compiled. About five DR-DQ haplotypes were treated as single units for association and clustering because of strong linkage in the cohort. The number of donors typed differed by locus, with about 629-640 for A, B, C, DRB1 and DQB1, roughly 550 for DQA1, approximately 580 for DPA1, and under 490 for DPB1. The study aimed to test whether signatures of past pathogen exposure could be identified by cataloging public T cell receptors. In a later genetic analysis, genome-wide SNP genotypes for 398 of the 666 donors were used, and that subset was treated as a discovery cohort. An earlier analysis of some 500 of the donors used high-throughput TCR beta sequencing to judge whether each TCR beta V gene segment behaved as functional or pseudogenic.

The cohort was made up of 500 to 850 healthy bone marrow donors. All cohort members were sampled while nominally healthy, although unrecorded immune exposures were likely present. The donor tested CMV seronegative and was one of the 352 seronegative cohort members. Each donor provided a peripheral blood sample, and peripheral blood mononuclear cells were used for TCR beta sequencing. The Qiagen DNeasy Blood Extraction Kit was used to extract genomic DNA from the blood cell samples. Relative to germline, V is 2 bases shorter and J is 7 bases shorter, with 10 bases between their ends. From a lookup of the germline V gene (reference sequence), CDR1 and CDR2 are SEHNR and FQNEAQ. There are 13 amino acids in the CDR3, from cysteine to phenylalanine inclusive. The only DNA kept is the CDR3, 39 bases in frame from the first base. Receptors were amplified or captured by the immunoSEQ multiplex PCR assay. The multiplex PCR relied on a mix of 60 forward primers for TCR Vbeta segments and 13 reverse primers for TCR Jbeta segments. Amplification of the CDR3 region of rearranged TCR beta genes was performed with a multiplex PCR assay on genomic DNA. The Illumina HiSeq System was used to sequence the amplified TCR beta libraries as 87-base-pair reads. The authors' analysis ran thus. In a later analysis, around 80 million unique TCR beta chains were counted across the 690 or so repertoires, and about 9.9 million of these chains were shared by at least two donors. Raw reads were error-corrected and collapsed into unique sequences by a nearest-neighbor algorithm in which closely related sequences were merged to remove PCR and sequencing errors. V, D and J gene segments were assigned by aligning CDR3 sequences to IMGT reference sequences. For a sequence to be retained, a match of at least six nucleotides was required to both a V gene segment and a J gene segment. A rearrangement counted as productive if the CDR3 had no stop codons and remained in frame with V and J, and every other rearrangement counted as non-productive. CDR3 was defined according to IMGT convention as the region running from the second conserved V-encoded cysteine to the conserved J-encoded phenylalanine. The earlier analysis of 587 of the donors excluded sequences that lacked an unambiguous match to a single V gene segment. In an earlier analysis of approximately 500 of the donors, a V segment was called functional when productive rearrangements were above 56.7%, and segregating when the standard deviation between donors exceeded 5%. To diagnose cytomegalovirus status from the catalog of TCR beta chain sequences, a statistical classification framework was built. V and J gene assignment, in a later analysis, came from comparing TCR nucleotide sequences with IMGT/GENE-DB human TR gene sequences. Using the TCRdist pipeline, a later analysis assigned CDR3 sequences along with most-parsimonious VDJ recombination scenarios. In a later analysis, each TCR beta chain was defined by its CDR3 amino acid sequence together with its V-gene family, and reads lacking a unique V-gene family were excluded. A later analysis removed 550 to 700 highly shared, low-generation-probability nucleotide sequences to deal with suspected cross-contamination and a sequencing artifact. For each public chain, a later analysis derived a clonal expansion index from normalized ranks of inferred template counts within each repertoire. In a later analysis, generation probabilities were computed with a VDJ recombination model fitted to out-of-frame rearrangements, and the resulting probabilities were checked against IGoR. In a later analysis, hypergeometric tests were used to score TCR-TCR, TCR-HLA and TCR-CMV co-occurrence, with a repertoire-size bias correction applied to TCR pairs. False discovery rates were estimated in a later analysis by permuting HLA or CMV assignments 20 times. In a later analysis, co-occurring TCRs were grouped with DBSCAN, and TCRdist sequence similarity was added when clustering was performed within HLA-allele-positive subsets. Repertoires with fewer than 30,000 or more than 120,000 public chains, plus five repertoires with anomalous nucleotide sharing, were excluded from co-occurrence clustering. TCRdb obtained this table from immuneACCESS and retained in-frame rearrangements with V and J assigned. These tables miss some clones; where compared with another copy, unresolved V genes account for less than half of the shortfall, and the remainder is unexplained. Clone size and the V and J calls come from that table; the DNA yielded D and trimming. The sample table lists some 200,000 clones, approximately 67% of them with a count of one. Roughly 2.9% of the sample is in the top ten clones.

General study outcomes and caveats: Some IMGT-functional V segments, including TRBV6-2 and TRBV6-3, could not be told apart with the 87-base-pair reads, so those segments were excluded. Across donors, most TCR sequences were observed very rarely, whereas some public TCRs were present in many individuals. Only TCR beta chains were sequenced in this cohort, and the absence of alpha or paired-chain data limited detectable features. According to a later analysis, TCR association rates differed among HLA loci, with DRB1 alleles showing the most associated TCRs and HLA-C alleles showing the fewest. Compared with equally common non-associated chains, HLA-associated TCR beta chains in a later analysis were more clonally expanded and had lower generation probabilities. Presence/absence analyses assumed roughly uniform sequencing depth across donors, an assumption that may not hold. The classifier was reported to diagnose cytomegalovirus status with high specificity and sensitivity in both the original cohort and the validation cohort. Broadly in line with IMGT annotations, most TCR beta V segments showed up in productive rearrangements about 90% or about 30% of the time in an earlier analysis of some 590 of the donors. A further reported finding was that TCR beta sequences accurately predicted the HLA-A and HLA-B alleles for most subjects in the first cohort. Assigning TCR associations to individual alleles was difficult when HLA alleles, especially DR and DQ, strongly co-occurred. A total of some 180 TCR beta chains were listed by the study as associated with cytomegalovirus. Because HLA typing was unavailable for some donors at each locus, only the typed subset was used in association tests. Correlated functional status among segregating V segments might be attributable to linkage disequilibrium, but an unknown experimental factor could not be ruled out. The earlier analysis of almost 600 of the donors excluded roughly 17 rarely observed V segments, including chromosome 9 orphons, because counts were too low. In a later analysis, several top co-occurrence clusters were reported to appear linked to parvovirus B19, influenza, CMV and Epstein-Barr virus. In vitro tests confirmed that three of the cytomegalovirus-associated TCR beta chains recognize cytomegalovirus antigens. Immune exposure information for the cohort was limited to CMV serostatus. According to the authors, the approach could potentially be generalized to other disease states and immunological phenotypes. In a later genetic analysis, fewer N-insertions in productive TCRs were reported among donors in an Asian-associated ancestry cluster than the roughly 670-donor mean. In a later analysis, some 18,000 TCR beta sequences were associated with specific HLA alleles at a false discovery rate of 0.05. The sequencing pipeline was judged likely to have produced a cluster of highly shared sequence variants as a technical artifact. An association between a missense DCLRE1C variant and V-gene and J-gene trimming of TCR beta chains was found in a later genetic analysis and replicated in an independent cohort. A later analysis found that most CMV-associated TCR beta chains appeared HLA-restricted, with HLA associations seemingly driven largely by CMV exposure.

The receptor was isolated from a man aged 40-49 years in good health and CMV-seronegative. The chain is made from TRBV7-9 and TRBJ2-3; the D gene is perhaps TRBD2, from 5 matching bases. Material: PBMCs. Here is the DNA: TGTGCCAGCAGCTTAATGGCCGGGAATACGCAGTATTTT. Its protein is CASSLMAGNTQYF.